This T cell receptor (beta chain) stems from a study of regulatory T cells in long-lasting Graves disease. Comment on this clonotype: The antigen is undetermined.

This sample's time point: persistent/refractory GD, antithyroid drugs over 5 years with positive TRAb. From PBMCs, RNA was extracted and then used to make the TCR library. V lost 5 bases and J lost 1, with 20 bases in between. Germline V gives CDR1 DFQATT, CDR2 SNEGSKA (reference sequence). This CDR3 comprises 17 residues. Study observations and caveats: Accuracy was possibly reduced by small sample size.

Arm-PCR of CDR3 regions with iRepertoire HTBI primers generated TCR beta libraries. Each CDR3 protein is one row after TCRdb ran MiXCR on the multiplex PCR reads. Seen here are 700,000 or so distinct CDR3 sequences, around 30% observed once, and the top ten hold 40% to 55%. The V call is TRBV20-1, the J call TRBJ2-2, with a tentative D call TRBD1 (6 bases). The sequence was obtained from a female donor with Graves disease. The sample consisted of peripheral blood mononuclear cells (PBMCs), taken when the disease was refractory, from a patient treated with antithyroid drugs. In DNA form, the CDR3 reads TGCAGTGCTTATCGGGACACCATATCCCAGAACACCGGGGAGCTGTTTTTT. Amino acid sequence: CSAYRDTISQNTGELFF.